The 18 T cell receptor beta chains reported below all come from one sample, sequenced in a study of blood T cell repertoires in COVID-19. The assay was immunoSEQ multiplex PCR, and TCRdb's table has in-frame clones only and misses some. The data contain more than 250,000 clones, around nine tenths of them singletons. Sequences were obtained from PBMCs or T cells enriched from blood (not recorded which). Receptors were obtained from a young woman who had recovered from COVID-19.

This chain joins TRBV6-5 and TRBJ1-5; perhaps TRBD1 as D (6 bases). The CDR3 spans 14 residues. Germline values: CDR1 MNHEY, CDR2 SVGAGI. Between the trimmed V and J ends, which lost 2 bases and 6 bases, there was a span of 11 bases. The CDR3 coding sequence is TGTGCCAGCAGTTACAACAGGGATTCTCAGCCCCAGCATTTT. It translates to CASSYNRDSQPQHF.

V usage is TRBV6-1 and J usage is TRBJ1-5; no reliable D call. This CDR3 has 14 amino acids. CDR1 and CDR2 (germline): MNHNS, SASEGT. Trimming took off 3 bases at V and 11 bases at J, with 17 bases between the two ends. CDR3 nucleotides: TGTGCCAGCAGTGAGGTTACACGGGAGGTGGCCCAGCATTTT. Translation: CASSEVTREVAQHF.

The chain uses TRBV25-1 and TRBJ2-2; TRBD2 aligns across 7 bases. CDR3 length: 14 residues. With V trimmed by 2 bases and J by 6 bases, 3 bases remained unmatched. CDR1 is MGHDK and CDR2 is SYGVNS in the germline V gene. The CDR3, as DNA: TGTGCCAGCAGTGAAGCGGGAGCTGCCGGGGAGCTGTTTTTT. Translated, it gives CASSEAGAAGELFF.

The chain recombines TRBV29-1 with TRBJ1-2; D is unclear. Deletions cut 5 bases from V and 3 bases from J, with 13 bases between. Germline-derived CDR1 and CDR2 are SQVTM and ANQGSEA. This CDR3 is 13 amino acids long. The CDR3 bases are TGCAGCGTTCGTCGAGGTACGGACTATGGCTACACCTTC. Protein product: CSVRRGTDYGYTF.

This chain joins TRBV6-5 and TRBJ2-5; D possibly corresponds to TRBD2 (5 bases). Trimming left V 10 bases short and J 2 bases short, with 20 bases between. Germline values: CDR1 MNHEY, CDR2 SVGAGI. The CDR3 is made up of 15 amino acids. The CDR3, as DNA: TGTGCCATCAAAAATAAATGGACTGAGCAAGAGACCCAGTACTTC. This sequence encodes CAIKNKWTEQETQYF.

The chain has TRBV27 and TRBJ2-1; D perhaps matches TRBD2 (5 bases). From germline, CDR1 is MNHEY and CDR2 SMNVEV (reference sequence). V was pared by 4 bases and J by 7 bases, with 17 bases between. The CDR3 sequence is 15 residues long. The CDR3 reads CASSSTPTSSNEQFF. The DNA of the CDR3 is TGTGCCAGCAGTTCGACCCCTACTAGTTCAAATGAGCAGTTCTTC.

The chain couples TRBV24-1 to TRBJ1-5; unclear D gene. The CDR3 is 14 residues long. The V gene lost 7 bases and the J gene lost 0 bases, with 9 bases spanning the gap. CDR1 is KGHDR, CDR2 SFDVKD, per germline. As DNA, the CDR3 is TGTGCCACCAGCGCGGGGAATAGCAATCAGCCCCAGCATTTT. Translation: CATSAGNSNQPQHF.

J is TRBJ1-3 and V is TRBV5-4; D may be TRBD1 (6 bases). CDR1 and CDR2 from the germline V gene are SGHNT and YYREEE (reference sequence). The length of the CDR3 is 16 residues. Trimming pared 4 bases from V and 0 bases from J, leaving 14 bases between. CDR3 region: CASSLRGDVSGNTIYF. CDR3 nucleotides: TGTGCCAGCAGCCTCAGGGGCGACGTCTCTGGAAACACCATATATTTT.

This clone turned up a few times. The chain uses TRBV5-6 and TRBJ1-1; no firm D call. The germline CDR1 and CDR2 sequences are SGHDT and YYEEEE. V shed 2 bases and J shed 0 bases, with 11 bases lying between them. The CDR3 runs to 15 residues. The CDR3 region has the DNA TGTGCCAGCAGCTTTTGGGCGACCGTGAACACTGAAGCTTTCTTT. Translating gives CASSFWATVNTEAFF.

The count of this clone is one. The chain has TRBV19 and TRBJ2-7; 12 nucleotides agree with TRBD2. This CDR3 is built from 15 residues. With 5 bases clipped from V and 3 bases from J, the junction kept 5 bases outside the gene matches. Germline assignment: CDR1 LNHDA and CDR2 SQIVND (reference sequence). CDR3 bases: TGTGCCAGTAGTTGGACTAGCGGGAACATCTACGAGCAGTACTTC. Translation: CASSWTSGNIYEQYF.

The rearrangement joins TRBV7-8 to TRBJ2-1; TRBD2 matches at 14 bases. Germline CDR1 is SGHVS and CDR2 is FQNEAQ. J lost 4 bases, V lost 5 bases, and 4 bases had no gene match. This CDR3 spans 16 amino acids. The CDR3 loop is CASSARTSGGYNEQFF. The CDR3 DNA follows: TGTGCCAGCAGCGCCCGGACTAGCGGGGGGTACAATGAGCAGTTCTTC.

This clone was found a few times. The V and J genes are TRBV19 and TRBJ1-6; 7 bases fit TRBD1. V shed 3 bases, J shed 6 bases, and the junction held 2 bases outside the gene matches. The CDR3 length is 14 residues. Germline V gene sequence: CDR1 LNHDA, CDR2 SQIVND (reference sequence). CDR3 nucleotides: TGTGCCAGTAGTATTCCAGGGGGTAATTCACCCCTCCACTTT. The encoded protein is CASSIPGGNSPLHF.

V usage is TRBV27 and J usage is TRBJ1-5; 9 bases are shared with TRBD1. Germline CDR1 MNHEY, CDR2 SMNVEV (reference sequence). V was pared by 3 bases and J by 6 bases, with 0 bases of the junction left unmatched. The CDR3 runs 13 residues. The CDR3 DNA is TGTGCCAGCAGTTTGACAGGGGGTCAGCCCCAGCATTTT. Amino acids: CASSLTGGQPQHF.

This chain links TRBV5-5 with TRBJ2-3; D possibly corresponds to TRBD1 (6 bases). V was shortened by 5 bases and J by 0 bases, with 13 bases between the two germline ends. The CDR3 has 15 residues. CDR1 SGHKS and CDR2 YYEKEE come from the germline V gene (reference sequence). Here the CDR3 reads CASRVDRSSTDTQYF. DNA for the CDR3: TGTGCCAGCAGGGTCGACAGGTCTAGCACAGATACGCAGTATTTT.

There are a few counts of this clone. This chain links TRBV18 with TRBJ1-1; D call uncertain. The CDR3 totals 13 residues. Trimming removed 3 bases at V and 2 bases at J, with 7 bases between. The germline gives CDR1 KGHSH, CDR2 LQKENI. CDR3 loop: CASSPGSNTEAFF. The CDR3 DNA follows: TGTGCCAGCTCACCCGGGAGTAACACTGAAGCTTTCTTT. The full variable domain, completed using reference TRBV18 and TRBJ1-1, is NAGVMQNPRHLVRRRGQEARLRCSPMKGHSHVYWYRQLPEEGLKFMVYLQKENIIDESGMPKERFSAEFPKEGPSILRIQQVVRGDSAAYFCASSPGSNTEAFFGQGTRLTVV.

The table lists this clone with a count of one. The CDR3 DNA reads as TGTGCCAGCAGCTTGTGGGCAGTCCATCAGCCCCAGCATTTT. Its translation is CASSLWAVHQPQHF. The chain carries TRBV5-6 and TRBJ1-5; D not resolved. V dropped 1 base and J dropped 5 bases, with 10 bases sitting between them. Germline CDR1 reads SGHDT; CDR2 reads YYEEEE. CDR3 length: 14 amino acids.

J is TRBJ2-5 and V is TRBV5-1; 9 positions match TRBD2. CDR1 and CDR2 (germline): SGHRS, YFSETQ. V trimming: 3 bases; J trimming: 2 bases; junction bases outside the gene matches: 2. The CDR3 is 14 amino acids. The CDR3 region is CASSSTSGQETQYF. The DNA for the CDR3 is TGCGCCAGCAGCTCAACTAGCGGGCAAGAGACCCAGTACTTC.

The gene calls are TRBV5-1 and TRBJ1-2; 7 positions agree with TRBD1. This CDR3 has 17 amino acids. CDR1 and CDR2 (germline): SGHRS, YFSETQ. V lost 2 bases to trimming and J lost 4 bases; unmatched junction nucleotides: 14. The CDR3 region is CASSFTYRGVNPYGYTF. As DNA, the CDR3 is TGCGCCAGCAGCTTCACATACAGGGGTGTAAACCCCTATGGCTACACCTTC.